A single sample is the source of the 18 T cell receptor beta chains below, sequenced in a study of blood T cell repertoires in COVID-19. TCRdb's table, derived via immunoSEQ multiplex PCR, lists solely in-frame clones and lacks some. The data show 45,000 or so clones, around 90% seen once. The sample comprised peripheral blood. Every receptor here comes from a woman older than 75 with active COVID-19.

The chain employs TRBV28 and TRBJ2-5, with D possibly matching TRBD2 (6 bases). Trimming pared 3 bases from V and 4 bases from J, leaving 12 bases between. The CDR3 totals 14 residues. Germline V CDR1 and CDR2: MDHEN, SYDVKM. The CDR3 region has the DNA TGTGCCAGCAGTTTGGGTAGCGGAACAGAGACCCAGTACTTC. Its translation: CASSLGSGTETQYF.

The chain combines TRBV5-6 with TRBJ1-5; 7 bases align to TRBD1. The junction had 9 bases not matched to a gene; V was cut back by 3 bases and J by 0 bases. Per the germline V gene, CDR1 is SGHDT and CDR2 is YYEEEE. The CDR3 runs to 17 residues. CDR3 residues: CASSSRTGQISNQPQHF. The DNA of the CDR3 is TGTGCCAGCAGCTCTCGGACAGGCCAAATTAGCAATCAGCCCCAGCATTTT. Based on the CDR3 plus reference TRBV5-6 and TRBJ1-5, the full variable domain is DAGVTQSPTHLIKTRGQQVTLRCSPKSGHDTVSWYQQALGQGPQFIFQYYEEEERQRGNFPDRFSGHQFPNYSSELNVNALLLGDSALYLCASSSRTGQISNQPQHFGDGTRLSIL.

Notes on this clone: In the same sample, other DNA sequences code for this CDR3. The rearrangement joins TRBV3-1 (or the pseudogene TRBV3-2) to TRBJ1-1, with 12 bases lining up with TRBD1. V was clipped by 1 base and J by 0 bases; unmatched bases: 6. The germline V gene has CDR1 LGHDT and CDR2 YNNKEL (reference sequence). There are 18 residues in the CDR3. The CDR3 loop reads CASSQAGTGGFLNTEAFF. The CDR3 DNA reads TGTGCCAGCAGCCAAGCCGGGACAGGGGGCTTCCTGAACACTGAAGCTTTCTTT.

This rearrangement joins TRBV6-1 to TRBJ1-4; TRBD1 is a possible D gene (6 bases). The CDR3 is 15 amino acids. Per the germline V gene, CDR1 is MNHNS and CDR2 is SASEGT. V lost 3 bases, J lost 3 bases, and 11 bases lay in between. The CDR3 coding sequence is TGTGCCAGCAGTGAGCAGGGACAACCTAATGAAAAACTGTTTTTT. Translation: CASSEQGQPNEKLFF.

The chain links TRBV7-2 to TRBJ1-2; weak D call: TRBD1 (6 bases). The germline CDR1 and CDR2 sequences are SGHTA and FQGNSA. Trimming left V 5 bases short and J 2 bases short, with 12 bases between. The CDR3 runs to 14 residues. CDR3 sequence reads: CASSLTGTNYGYTF. The CDR3 DNA is TGTGCCAGCAGCCTAACCGGGACAAACTATGGCTACACCTTC.

The V and J genes are TRBV15 and TRBJ2-1, with 7 bases aligning to TRBD2. The length of the CDR3 is 15 residues. V trimming: 0 bases; J trimming: 7 bases; junction bases outside the gene matches: 6. Germline V CDR1 and CDR2: LNHNV, YYDKDF (reference sequence). Written as DNA, the CDR3 is TGTGCCACCAGCAGAGATAAGGGAGGGTATAATGAGCAGTTCTTC. Its translation is CATSRDKGGYNEQFF.

This clone was seen just once. At one of its ends the junction is not consistent with the germline gene, which may arise from a read error. The CDR3 reads CAGSGGRKPYEQYF. Here the CDR3 DNA reads TGTGCCGGCAGCGGGGGGAGGAAACCATACGAGCAGTACTTC. The rearrangement joins TRBV2 to TRBJ2-7, with 9 bases aligning to TRBD2. CDR1 and CDR2 (germline): SNHLY, FYNNEI. CDR3 size: 14 residues.

The chain uses TRBV7-2 and TRBJ2-1; TRBD1 matches at 8 bases. CDR3 length: 15 amino acids. The junction had 9 bases not matched to a gene; V was cut back by 6 bases and J by 5 bases. CDR1 and CDR2 (germline): SGHTA, FQGNSA. The CDR3: CASSSTGGENNEQFF. The CDR3 DNA follows: TGTGCCAGCAGTTCTACAGGGGGTGAAAACAATGAGCAGTTCTTC.

V is TRBV5-5 and J is TRBJ1-4; 8 bases match TRBD1. The CDR3 is 14 residues long. Trimming cost V 4 bases and J 6 bases; bases outside gene matches: 5. From germline, CDR1 is SGHKS and CDR2 YYEKEE (reference sequence). CDR3 bases: TGTGCCAGCAGCCAGGACAGGGTAGATGAAAAACTGTTTTTT. Translated: CASSQDRVDEKLFF. The complete variable domain, with remaining parts taken from reference TRBV5-5 and TRBJ1-4, reads DAGVTQSPTHLIKTRGQQVTLRCSPISGHKSVSWYQQVLGQGPQFIFQYYEKEERGRGNFPDRFSARQFPNYSSELNVNALLLGDSALYLCASSQDRVDEKLFFGSGTQLSVL.

The chain is built from TRBV28 and TRBJ2-7; D perhaps matches TRBD1 (6 bases). From germline, CDR1 is MDHEN and CDR2 SYDVKM. Trimming stripped 3 bases from V and 2 bases from J, with 14 bases between. The CDR3 extends over 15 amino acids. In nucleotides, the CDR3 is TGTGCCAGCAGTTTCTCCGGGACACCCACCTACGAGCAGTACTTC. Protein sequence: CASSFSGTPTYEQYF.

The chain has TRBV5-4 and TRBJ1-1, with 8 bases that match TRBD1. This CDR3 region has 13 residues. J was trimmed by 6 bases and V by 2 bases; bases with no gene match: 3. Per germline, CDR1 SGHNT and CDR2 YYREEE (reference sequence). For the CDR3, the DNA is TGTGCCAGCAGCTTTGACAGGGGCCCTGAAGCTTTCTTT. Translation: CASSFDRGPEAFF.

This clone was counted a few times. The chain couples TRBV20-1 to TRBJ1-2; D is ambiguous. Trimming removed 1 base at V and 7 bases at J, with 4 bases between. CDR1 DFQATT and CDR2 SNEGSKA come from the germline V gene (reference sequence). The CDR3 has 10 amino acids. The CDR3 sequence is CSARVLGYTF. The CDR3, as DNA: TGCAGTGCTAGAGTACTTGGCTACACCTTC.

This rearrangement joins TRBV6-6 to TRBJ1-6; 10 bases agree with TRBD1. The CDR3 spans 15 residues. The J segment lost 7 bases and the V segment lost 8 bases, leaving 8 bases of the junction unmatched. The germline V gene encodes CDR1 MNHNY and CDR2 SVGAGI (reference sequence). CDR3: CASGGQGMKNSPLHF. CDR3 nucleotide sequence: TGTGCCAGCGGGGGACAGGGGATGAAGAATTCACCCCTCCACTTT.

V gene TRBV5-5 combines with J gene TRBJ2-7, with D possibly matching TRBD1 (6 bases). The germline gives CDR1 SGHKS, CDR2 YYEKEE (reference sequence). The CDR3 is made up of 15 amino acids. Trimming cost V 4 bases and J 2 bases, with 16 bases left between them. CDR3 sequence: CASSPAPGATYEQYF. The CDR3 DNA follows: TGTGCCAGCAGCCCAGCCCCAGGGGCGACCTACGAGCAGTACTTC.

This clone was seen once. Just one base apart from a much larger clone, this may be a read error. The same CDR3 arises from other DNA sequences in this sample as well. The chain is built from TRBV30 and TRBJ2-7, with a weak D call TRBD1 (5 bases). The length of the CDR3 is 13 residues. The V end was cut by 0 bases, the J end by 3 bases, with 9 bases between. CDR1 is GTSNPN, CDR2 SVGIG, per germline (reference sequence). CDR3: CAWSVVRDYEQYF. Here the CDR3 DNA reads TGTGCCTGGAGTGTGGTCAGGGACTACGAGCAGTACTTC.

This CDR3 is CASSYLSGSRNTEAFF. DNA for the CDR3: TGTGCCAGCAGTTATCTCAGCGGGAGTAGGAACACTGAAGCTTTCTTT. V and J are TRBV27 and TRBJ1-1; D is uncertain. V was shortened by 4 bases and J by 1 base, with 16 bases between the two germline ends. Per the germline V gene, CDR1 is MNHEY and CDR2 is SMNVEV (reference sequence). The CDR3 runs to 16 residues.

This chain links TRBV27 with TRBJ2-7, with 7 bases that match TRBD1. The CDR3 covers 15 residues. Germline assignment: CDR1 MNHEY and CDR2 SMNVEV (reference sequence). V gave up 5 bases and J gave up 6 bases; unmatched junction bases: 13. This CDR3 is CASSTSYTGVREQYF. CDR3 bases: TGTGCCAGCAGTACCTCCTATACAGGGGTTCGCGAGCAGTACTTC.

This clone was recorded once. This sequence joins TRBV7-3 and TRBJ2-3; 15 nucleotides align to TRBD2. Germline V CDR1 and CDR2: SGHTA, FQGTGA. The V segment lost 5 bases and the J segment 0 bases; nucleotides outside the gene matches: 9. This CDR3 is 19 amino acids long. CDR3 in amino acids: CASSRPGTSGGRSTDTQYF. The CDR3 DNA follows: TGTGCCAGCAGCCGTCCCGGGACTAGCGGGGGGCGCAGCACAGATACGCAGTATTTT.